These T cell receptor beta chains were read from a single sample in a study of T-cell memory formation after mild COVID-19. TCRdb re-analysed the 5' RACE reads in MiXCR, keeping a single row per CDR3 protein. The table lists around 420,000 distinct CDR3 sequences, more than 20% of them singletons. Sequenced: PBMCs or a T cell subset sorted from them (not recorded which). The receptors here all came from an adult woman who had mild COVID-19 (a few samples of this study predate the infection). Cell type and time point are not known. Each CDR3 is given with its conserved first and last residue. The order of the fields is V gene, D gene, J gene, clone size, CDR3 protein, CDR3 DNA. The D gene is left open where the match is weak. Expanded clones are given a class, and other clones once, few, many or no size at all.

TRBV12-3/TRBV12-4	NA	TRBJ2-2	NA	CASSLLQLYTGELFF	TGTGCCAGCAGTTTATTGCAGCTATACACCGGGGAGCTGTTTTTT
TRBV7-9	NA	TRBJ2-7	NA	CASSPLQYEQYF	TGTGCCAGCAGCCCTCTCCAGTACGAGCAGTACTTC
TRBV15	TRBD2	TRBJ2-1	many	CATSRESGGSYNEQFF	TGTGCCACCAGCAGAGAATCGGGGGGCTCCTACAATGAGCAGTTCTTC
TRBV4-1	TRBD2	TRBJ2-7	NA	CASSQDRGVQYF	TGCGCCAGCAGCCAAGATCGGGGGGTGCAGTACTTC
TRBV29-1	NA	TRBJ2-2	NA	CSVGQVNTGELFF	TGCAGCGTTGGACAGGTGAACACCGGGGAGCTGTTTTTT
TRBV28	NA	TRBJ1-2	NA	CAGRKGGDRYTF	TGTGCCGGCCGGAAAGGGGGGGACCGCTACACCTTC
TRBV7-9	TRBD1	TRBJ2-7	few	CASSLTGTGAYEQYF	TGTGCCAGCAGCCTCACCGGGACAGGGGCCTACGAGCAGTACTTC
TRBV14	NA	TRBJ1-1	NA	CASSHGIGAEAFF	TGTGCCAGCAGCCACGGGATCGGCGCTGAAGCTTTCTTT
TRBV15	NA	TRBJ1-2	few	CATSRDSWQGEGYTF	TGTGCCACCAGCAGAGATTCGTGGCAGGGAGAGGGCTACACCTTC
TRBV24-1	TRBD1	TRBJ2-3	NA	CATSPSGTGAGDTQYF	TGTGCCACCAGTCCCTCCGGGACAGGGGCAGGAGATACGCAGTATTTT
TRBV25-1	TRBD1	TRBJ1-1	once	CASKSLRDSHTEAFF	TGTGCCAGCAAGTCCCTGCGGGACAGCCACACTGAAGCTTTCTTT
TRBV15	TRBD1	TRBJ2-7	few	CATSREGQGVDEQYF	TGTGCCACCAGCAGAGAGGGACAGGGTGTAGACGAGCAGTACTTC
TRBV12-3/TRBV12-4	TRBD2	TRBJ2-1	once	CASSLQAGGPHEQFF	TGTGCCAGCAGTTTGCAAGCGGGGGGGCCCCATGAGCAGTTCTTC
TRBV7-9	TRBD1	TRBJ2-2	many	CASSPSDRAPFNTGELFF	TGTGCCAGCAGCCCATCGGACAGGGCCCCATTTAACACCGGGGAGCTGTTTTTT
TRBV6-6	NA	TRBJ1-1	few	CASRDRNLNTEAFF	TGTGCCAGCAGAGACAGGAATTTGAACACTGAAGCTTTCTTT
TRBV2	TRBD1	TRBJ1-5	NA	CASSSRTGWNQPQHF	TGTGCCAGCAGTTCAAGGACAGGGTGGAATCAGCCCCAGCATTTT
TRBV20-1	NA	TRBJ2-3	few	CSANFKGLDTQYF	TGCAGTGCTAATTTTAAGGGTTTGGATACGCAGTATTTT
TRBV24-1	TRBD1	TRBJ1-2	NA	CATSGVSRDRDANYGYTF	TGTGCCACCAGTGGAGTGTCCCGGGACAGGGACGCGAACTATGGCTACACCTTC
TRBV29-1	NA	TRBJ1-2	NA	CSVDGGAGIYGYTF	TGCAGCGTTGACGGGGGCGCGGGGATCTATGGCTACACCTTC
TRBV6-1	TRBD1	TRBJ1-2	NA	CASSEDDRGYGYTF	TGTGCCAGCAGTGAAGATGACAGGGGATACGGCTACACCTTC
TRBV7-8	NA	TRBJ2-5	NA	CASNPIIRETQYF	TGTGCCAGCAACCCGATCATTCGAGAGACCCAGTACTTC
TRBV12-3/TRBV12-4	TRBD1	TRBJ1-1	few	CASSPGQGAVTEAFF	TGTGCCAGCAGTCCCGGACAGGGGGCTGTCACTGAAGCTTTCTTT
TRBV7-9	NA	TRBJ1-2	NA	CASSLVGLGANYGYTF	TGTGCCAGCAGCTTAGTAGGTTTAGGGGCTAACTATGGCTACACCTTC
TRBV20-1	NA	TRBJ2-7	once	CSASTGTARYEQYF	TGCAGTGCTAGTACTGGAACCGCACGCTACGAGCAGTACTTC
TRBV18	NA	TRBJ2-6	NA	CASSPPPFGAPEFASSGANVLTF	TGTGCCAGCTCACCACCACCATTCGGGGCCCCCGAGTTTGCCTCTTCTGGGGCCAACGTCCTGACTTTC
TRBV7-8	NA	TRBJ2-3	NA	CASSFLRESTDTQYF	TGTGCCAGCAGCTTTTTACGGGAGAGCACAGATACGCAGTATTTT
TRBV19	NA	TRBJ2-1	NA	CASRISGAGIEQFF	TGTGCCAGTAGGATCTCAGGGGCAGGGATTGAGCAGTTCTTC
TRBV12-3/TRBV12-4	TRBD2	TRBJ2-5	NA	CASTRLAFQETQYF	TGTGCCAGCACCCGACTAGCATTCCAAGAGACCCAGTACTTC
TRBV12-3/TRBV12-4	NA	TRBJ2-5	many	CASSSGWETQYF	TGTGCCAGCAGCTCGGGGTGGGAGACCCAGTACTTC
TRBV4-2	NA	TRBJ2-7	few	CASSHPGQGTHEQYF	TGTGCCAGCAGCCATCCAGGGCAGGGTACTCACGAGCAGTACTTC
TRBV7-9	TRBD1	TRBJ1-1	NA	CASSLGLVRDSNTEAFF	TGTGCCAGCAGCTTAGGATTAGTTCGGGACAGTAACACTGAAGCTTTCTTT
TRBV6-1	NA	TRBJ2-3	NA	CASSEPGEGTDTQYF	TGTGCCAGCAGTGAACCGGGAGAAGGCACAGATACGCAGTATTTT
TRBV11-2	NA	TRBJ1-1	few	CASSPSLVILNTEAFF	TGTGCCAGCAGCCCGTCTTTAGTGATCTTGAACACTGAAGCTTTCTTT
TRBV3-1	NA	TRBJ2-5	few	CASSEGQGWKTQYF	TGTGCCAGCAGCGAGGGTCAGGGGTGGAAGACCCAGTACTTC
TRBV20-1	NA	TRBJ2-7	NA	CSARVSEYEQYF	TGCAGTGCTAGAGTCAGCGAATACGAGCAGTACTTC
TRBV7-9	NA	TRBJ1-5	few	CASSVTGYGQPQHF	TGTGCCAGCAGCGTTACAGGGTATGGACAGCCCCAGCATTTT
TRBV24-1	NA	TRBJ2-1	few	CATQSGFYNEQFF	TGTGCCACCCAGAGCGGGTTCTACAATGAGCAGTTCTTC
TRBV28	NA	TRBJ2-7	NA	CASSLGALNGQYF	TGTGCCAGCAGCCTCGGGGCCCTCAATGGGCAGTACTTC
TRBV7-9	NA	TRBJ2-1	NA	CASSFGGAVNEQFF	TGTGCCAGCAGCTTTGGGGGCGCCGTCAATGAGCAGTTCTTC
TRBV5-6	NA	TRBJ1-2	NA	CASSLIPRTADSGYTF	TGTGCCAGCAGCTTGATTCCCCGGACAGCCGACTCTGGCTACACCTTC
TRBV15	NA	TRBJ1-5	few	CATSSGRGVGQPQHF	TGTGCCACCAGCAGCGGACGAGGGGTTGGTCAGCCCCAGCATTTT